This is a list of T cell receptor beta chains from one sample in a study of T cells in localized non-small cell lung cancer. Data came from immunoSEQ multiplex PCR; TCRdb stores just in-frame clones and leaves some out. There are roughly 26,000 clones in the sample; about 85% occur only once, and about an eighth lies in the top ten. The sample in question was peripheral blood, obtained before any cancer treatment. These receptors all stem from a female donor over 55 with stage II squamous cell lung carcinoma. The CDR3 runs from the conserved cysteine through the conserved F or W. The order of the fields is J gene, CDR3 length, D gene, clone size, V gene, CDR3 DNA, CDR3 protein. A D gene is named only where the DNA matches it firmly. Clone size appears in some rows only: once, few, many, or a class for an expanded clone.

TRBJ2-7,11,.,.,TRBV9,TGTGCCAGCAGCCCCTCCTACGAGCAGTACTTC,CASSPSYEQYF
TRBJ1-1,14,TRBD1,.,TRBV7-2,TGTGCCAGCAGCTCAGGGGGCGCGGATACTGAAGCTTTCTTT,CASSSGGADTEAFF
TRBJ1-1,12,.,.,TRBV28,TGTGCCAGCACCTCCCCGGGGGTTGAAGCTTTCTTT,CASTSPGVEAFF
TRBJ1-1,13,.,.,TRBV19,TGTGCCAGTAGTACTCAGGGAGACACTGAAGCTTTCTTT,CASSTQGDTEAFF
TRBJ2-7,14,.,.,TRBV30,TGTGCCTGGAGTTCCTCAGGGTACTCCTACGAGCAGTACTTC,CAWSSSGYSYEQYF
TRBJ1-2,15,.,.,TRBV27,TGTGCCAGCAGTAAGGAACTGCGGGGCGACTATGGCTACACCTTC,CASSKELRGDYGYTF
TRBJ1-2,16,TRBD1,.,TRBV25-1,TGTGCCAGCAGTGAATTCCGCGGACAGGGCCTCTATGGCTACACCTTC,CASSEFRGQGLYGYTF
TRBJ2-2,17,.,.,TRBV18,TGTGCCAGCTCACTAACAGGGTCTACAGGAGACACCGGGGAGCTGTTTTTT,CASSLTGSTGDTGELFF
TRBJ2-7,13,.,.,TRBV7-2,TGTGCCAGCAGCTCACACAGGGAAAACGAGCAGTACTTC,CASSSHRENEQYF
TRBJ2-1,17,TRBD2,once,TRBV18,TGTGCCAGCTCACCCGGACTAGCGGGAACCTCCTACAATGAGCAGTTCTTC,CASSPGLAGTSYNEQFF
TRBJ2-3,16,TRBD1,.,TRBV7-6,TGTGCCAGCAGCTTAGCTGACAGGGGATACACAGATACGCAGTATTTT,CASSLADRGYTDTQYF
TRBJ2-3,16,.,.,TRBV7-2,TGTGCCAGCAGCTTATGGGTTAGCGTTAGCACAGATACGCAGTATTTT,CASSLWVSVSTDTQYF
TRBJ2-5,14,.,.,TRBV5-5,TGTGCCAGCACCTGGGGGACGGGTCAAGAGACCCAGTACTTC,CASTWGTGQETQYF
TRBJ2-6,17,.,.,TRBV7-8,TGTGCCAGCAGCTTAGGTCCGTCCGGGGCTGGGGCCAACGTCCTGACTTTC,CASSLGPSGAGANVLTF
TRBJ2-1,15,TRBD2,.,TRBV5-4,TGTGCCAGCAGCTTGGAGACTAGCGGCGACAATGAGCAGTTCTTC,CASSLETSGDNEQFF
TRBJ2-3,14,.,.,TRBV5-1,TGCGCCAGCAGCTTGGATTCTCGTGACTCCCCGCAGTATTTT,CASSLDSRDSPQYF
TRBJ1-1,14,.,few,TRBV7-6,TGTGCCAGCAGCTTTGGAAGGGGGAACACTGAAGCTTTCTTT,CASSFGRGNTEAFF
TRBJ1-2,12,.,few,TRBV2,TGTGCCAGCAGTGATTTGGGCGATGGCTACACCTTC,CASSDLGDGYTF
TRBJ1-2,14,TRBD1,.,TRBV28,TGTGCCAGCAGTAGACAGGGGGCGGACTATGGCTACACCTTC,CASSRQGADYGYTF
TRBJ2-3,15,TRBD2,.,TRBV5-4,TGTGCCAGCAGCTTGCCACTAGCGGGGATAGATACGCAGTATTTT,CASSLPLAGIDTQYF
TRBJ2-5,15,.,.,TRBV7-3,TGTGCCAGCAGCCCCCGGGTCACAGACCAAGAGACCCAGTACTTC,CASSPRVTDQETQYF
TRBJ1-2,13,.,.,TRBV11-1,TGTGCCAGCAGCAGTGGACAGAACTATGGCTACACCTTC,CASSSGQNYGYTF
TRBJ2-7,12,.,.,TRBV5-6,TGTGCCAGCATAAGCCAGGGGGGTGAGCAGTACTTC,CASISQGGEQYF
TRBJ2-5,12,.,.,TRBV11-2,TGTGCCAGCAGCTTAGCGGAGAGTTCCCAGTACTTC,CASSLAESSQYF
TRBJ1-2,14,TRBD1,.,TRBV12-5,TGTGCTAGTGGTTCGGTACAGGGGGCTGGGGGCTACACCTTC,CASGSVQGAGGYTF
TRBJ2-5,14,TRBD2,.,TRBV5-1,TGCGCCAGCAGCGTCGGACTAGCCGAGGAGACCCAGTACTTC,CASSVGLAEETQYF
TRBJ1-5,14,TRBD1,.,TRBV6-5,TGTGCCAGCAGTTACTCCACAGGGGATCAGCCCCAGCATTTT,CASSYSTGDQPQHF
TRBJ1-1,15,.,.,TRBV5-5,TGTGCCAGCAGCTCCGGGACATACATGAACACTGAAGCTTTCTTT,CASSSGTYMNTEAFF
TRBJ1-5,13,.,.,TRBV27,TGTGCCAGCAGTTTGGGGGAGTACCAGCCCCAGCATTTT,CASSLGEYQPQHF
TRBJ1-4,15,.,.,TRBV14,TGTGCCAGCAGCCAGGATGACGGACTCCAAGAAAAACTGTTTTTT,CASSQDDGLQEKLFF
TRBJ2-1,15,.,few,TRBV2,TGTGCCAGCAGCGCTGCAGGGCTCGACTACAATGAGCAGTTCTTC,CASSAAGLDYNEQFF
TRBJ2-5,15,TRBD2,.,TRBV2,TGTGCCAGCATCGCGGGCGGGAGGGCCGGGGAGACCCAGTACTTC,CASIAGGRAGETQYF
TRBJ1-1,14,.,.,TRBV2,TGTGCCAGCACAGACCGAACAGGGAACACTGAAGCTTTCTTT,CASTDRTGNTEAFF
TRBJ1-3,16,.,.,TRBV18,TGTGCCAGCTCACCACTACGCAGCCCCTCTGGAAACACCATATATTTT,CASSPLRSPSGNTIYF
TRBJ2-4,13,.,few,TRBV2,TGTGCAGGAGGAGGGGGGCTGGGAAACATTCAGTACTTC,CAGGGGLGNIQYF
TRBJ2-1,15,.,.,TRBV4-3,TGCGCCAGCAGCCAAGATGCCCGGGCTTACAATGAGCAGTTCTTC,CASSQDARAYNEQFF